The present T cell receptor beta chain was sequenced within a study of memory CD8 T cells in hepatitis C reinfection. Overall study: A couple of donors resolved primary infection, then developed chronic reinfection. Between 3 and 8 weeks after reinfection detection, peak samples were drawn. Notes on the study in general: Only four to six donors prevented definitive conclusions about public clonotypes.

Assay: immunoSEQ multiplex PCR; the TCRdb copy retains only in-frame clones and omits some. The table shows more than 35,000 clones, with approximately 90% occurring only once. Looked up from germline, CDR1 is MNHEY and CDR2 is SVGAGI. Unmatched junction bases numbered 8, after V lost 5 bases and J lost 2 bases. The CDR3 is 15 amino acids. Regarding time point: peak reinfection, 3 to 8 weeks after reinfection detection. The sorted cells went straight to TCR sequencing with no prior in vitro expansion. Concerning this clone itself: No antigen is known for it.

This sequence joins TRBV6-5 and TRBJ2-7, with 8 bases that match TRBD2. The sequence came from a man aged 18-30 years with hepatitis C virus infection. Sequences were obtained from naive CD8+ T cells sorted from blood. CDR3 DNA: TGTGCCAGCAGTCCCAGAACTAGCGGCACCTACGAGCAGTACTTC. Protein: CASSPRTSGTYEQYF.